Listed below are T cell receptor beta chains from one sample, sequenced in a study of cytomegalovirus exposure and HLA in healthy donors. Clones were read by immunoSEQ multiplex PCR, and TCRdb kept only the in-frame ones, dropping some. This repertoire shows around 140,000 clones, 55% to 80% found once; its top ten account for around 2.5%. Sequencing was carried out using PBMCs. The receptors were sampled from a woman aged 40 to 50 in good health and CMV-seronegative. Both conserved end residues are part of each CDR3. The D gene is left open where the match is weak. A row's size may be missing; if present it is once, few, many or a size class.

V gene: TRBV7-6
CDR3 length: 14
D gene: NA
clone size: NA
J gene: TRBJ1-4
CDR3 protein: CASSEGGWPEKLFF
CDR3 DNA: TGTGCCAGCAGCGAGGGAGGTTGGCCTGAAAAACTGTTTTTT

V gene: TRBV5-1
CDR3 length: 16
D gene: TRBD1
clone size: few
J gene: TRBJ2-7
CDR3 protein: CASSLGWTGSSYEQYF
CDR3 DNA: TGCGCCAGCAGCTTGGGCTGGACAGGGAGCTCCTACGAGCAGTACTTC

V gene: TRBV4-1
CDR3 length: 15
D gene: TRBD1
clone size: NA
J gene: TRBJ1-6
CDR3 protein: CASSQGGTGNSPLHF
CDR3 DNA: TGCGCCAGCAGCCAAGGAGGGACAGGGAATTCACCCCTCCACTTT

V gene: TRBV18
CDR3 length: 16
D gene: TRBD1
clone size: NA
J gene: TRBJ1-2
CDR3 protein: CASSPGLNPGQGGYTF
CDR3 DNA: TGTGCCAGCTCACCAGGACTGAATCCGGGACAGGGAGGCTACACCTTC

V gene: TRBV28
CDR3 length: 12
D gene: NA
clone size: few
J gene: TRBJ1-2
CDR3 protein: CASSPAAYGYTF
CDR3 DNA: TGTGCCAGCAGCCCAGCAGCGTATGGCTACACCTTC

V gene: TRBV5-4
CDR3 length: 14
D gene: NA
clone size: few
J gene: TRBJ2-7
CDR3 protein: CASSLGGSNYEQYF
CDR3 DNA: TGTGCCAGCAGCTTGGGGGGCAGCAACTACGAGCAGTACTTC

V gene: TRBV4-1
CDR3 length: 14
D gene: NA
clone size: few
J gene: TRBJ1-1
CDR3 protein: CASSQAPGGTEAFF
CDR3 DNA: TGCGCCAGCAGCCAAGCGCCAGGTGGGACTGAAGCTTTCTTT

V gene: TRBV9
CDR3 length: 16
D gene: TRBD2
clone size: NA
J gene: TRBJ2-3
CDR3 protein: CASSTSGLAGTDTQYF
CDR3 DNA: TGTGCCAGCAGCACCTCGGGACTAGCGGGCACAGATACACAGTATTTT

V gene: TRBV25-1
CDR3 length: 15
D gene: TRBD2
clone size: few
J gene: TRBJ2-3
CDR3 protein: CASMSTSGGTDTQYF
CDR3 DNA: TGTGCCAGCATGTCAACTAGCGGGGGCACAGATACGCAGTATTTT

V gene: TRBV7-2
CDR3 length: 15
D gene: TRBD1
clone size: once
J gene: TRBJ1-3
CDR3 protein: CASSPQGPSGNTIYF
CDR3 DNA: TGTGCCAGCAGCCCACAGGGGCCCTCTGGAAACACCATATATTTT

V gene: TRBV7-2
CDR3 length: 12
D gene: NA
clone size: NA
J gene: TRBJ2-7
CDR3 protein: CASSLPSGTPLF
CDR3 DNA: TGTGCCAGCAGCTTACCTTCCGGGACACCGCTCTTC

V gene: TRBV29-1
CDR3 length: 13
D gene: NA
clone size: NA
J gene: TRBJ1-3
CDR3 protein: CSVEDLSGNTIYF
CDR3 DNA: TGCAGCGTTGAAGATCTATCTGGAAACACCATATATTTT

V gene: TRBV4-2
CDR3 length: 14
D gene: NA
clone size: NA
J gene: TRBJ2-3
CDR3 protein: CASSQGPRPHTQYF
CDR3 DNA: TGTGCCAGCAGCCAAGGGCCCCGCCCGCATACGCAGTATTTT

V gene: TRBV6-5
CDR3 length: 14
D gene: TRBD1
clone size: few
J gene: TRBJ1-2
CDR3 protein: CASSPRQGPYGYTF
CDR3 DNA: TGTGCCAGCAGCCCGAGACAGGGGCCCTATGGCTACACCTTC

V gene: TRBV9
CDR3 length: 15
D gene: NA
clone size: few
J gene: TRBJ2-5
CDR3 protein: CASSPRDSRQETQYF
CDR3 DNA: TGTGCCAGCAGCCCGCGGGACAGCCGACAAGAGACCCAGTACTTC

V gene: TRBV28
CDR3 length: 12
D gene: NA
clone size: few
J gene: TRBJ1-1
CDR3 protein: CASKDSDFEAFF
CDR3 DNA: TGTGCCAGCAAGGATTCGGACTTTGAAGCTTTCTTT

V gene: TRBV9
CDR3 length: 18
D gene: TRBD1
clone size: few
J gene: TRBJ2-3
CDR3 protein: CASSVVGTGGDSTDTQYF
CDR3 DNA: TGTGCCAGCAGCGTAGTTGGGACAGGGGGCGATAGTACAGATACGCAGTATTTT

V gene: TRBV7-9
CDR3 length: 13
D gene: NA
clone size: NA
J gene: TRBJ2-5
CDR3 protein: CASRTTPQETQYF
CDR3 DNA: TGTGCCAGCAGAACGACTCCTCAAGAGACCCAGTACTTC

V gene: TRBV5-6
CDR3 length: 15
D gene: TRBD1
clone size: NA
J gene: TRBJ1-1
CDR3 protein: CASSAAGTGTTEAFF
CDR3 DNA: TGTGCCAGCAGCGCCGCCGGGACAGGGACAACTGAAGCTTTCTTT

V gene: TRBV6-5
CDR3 length: 15
D gene: TRBD1
clone size: NA
J gene: TRBJ2-2
CDR3 protein: CASSWGQGNTGELFF
CDR3 DNA: TGTGCCAGCAGTTGGGGACAGGGGAACACCGGGGAGCTGTTTTTT

V gene: TRBV5-8
CDR3 length: 14
D gene: NA
clone size: NA
J gene: TRBJ2-7
CDR3 protein: CASSLPGVGYEQYF
CDR3 DNA: TGTGCCAGCAGCTTGCCGGGAGTGGGGTACGAGCAGTACTTC

V gene: TRBV10-3
CDR3 length: 12
D gene: NA
clone size: few
J gene: TRBJ1-1
CDR3 protein: CAISEWSTEAFF
CDR3 DNA: TGTGCCATCAGTGAATGGAGCACTGAAGCTTTCTTT

V gene: TRBV9
CDR3 length: 14
D gene: NA
clone size: NA
J gene: TRBJ1-3
CDR3 protein: CASSVGPSGNTIYF
CDR3 DNA: TGTGCCAGCAGCGTAGGGCCCTCTGGAAACACCATATATTTT

V gene: TRBV10-1
CDR3 length: 16
D gene: TRBD1
clone size: NA
J gene: TRBJ1-1
CDR3 protein: CASSGGTGDSGTEAFF
CDR3 DNA: TGCGCCAGCAGTGGTGGGACAGGCGACTCGGGCACTGAAGCTTTCTTT

V gene: TRBV7-8
CDR3 length: 16
D gene: TRBD1
clone size: once
J gene: TRBJ1-5
CDR3 protein: CASSSPGTGIKQPQHF
CDR3 DNA: TGTGCCAGCAGCTCCCCCGGGACAGGGATCAAACAGCCCCAGCATTTT

V gene: TRBV2
CDR3 length: 17
D gene: TRBD1
clone size: NA
J gene: TRBJ2-3
CDR3 protein: CASSRGKTGLVRDTQYF
CDR3 DNA: TGTGCCAGCTCACGAGGAAAGACAGGGTTGGTTCGGGATACGCAGTATTTT

V gene: TRBV18
CDR3 length: 14
D gene: NA
clone size: NA
J gene: TRBJ2-7
CDR3 protein: CASSPTGQPYEQYF
CDR3 DNA: TGTGCCAGCTCCCCGACCGGACAGCCCTACGAGCAGTACTTC

V gene: TRBV28
CDR3 length: 14
D gene: NA
clone size: once
J gene: TRBJ2-2
CDR3 protein: CASSLRAGTGELFF
CDR3 DNA: TGTGCCAGCAGTTTGAGGGCAGGCACCGGGGAGCTGTTTTTT

V gene: TRBV6-5
CDR3 length: 14
D gene: NA
clone size: NA
J gene: TRBJ1-2
CDR3 protein: CASSLRGGGYGYTF
CDR3 DNA: TGTGCCAGCAGTCTACGGGGCGGAGGGTATGGCTACACCTTC

V gene: TRBV6-5
CDR3 length: 15
D gene: NA
clone size: few
J gene: TRBJ2-7
CDR3 protein: CASSPTGRLEYEQYF
CDR3 DNA: TGTGCCAGCAGCCCGACAGGCCGACTTGAATACGAGCAGTACTTC

V gene: TRBV5-4
CDR3 length: 17
D gene: TRBD2
clone size: few
J gene: TRBJ2-1
CDR3 protein: CASSPGTSGGRYNEQFF
CDR3 DNA: TGTGCCAGCAGCCCGGGGACTAGCGGGGGCCGTTACAATGAGCAGTTCTTC

V gene: TRBV11-2
CDR3 length: 16
D gene: TRBD1
clone size: NA
J gene: TRBJ1-5
CDR3 protein: CASSPNAGTGVQPQHF
CDR3 DNA: TGTGCCAGCAGCCCTAATGCAGGGACAGGGGTTCAGCCCCAGCATTTT

V gene: TRBV28
CDR3 length: 15
D gene: NA
clone size: NA
J gene: TRBJ2-4
CDR3 protein: CASSSWSGAENIQYF
CDR3 DNA: TGTGCCAGCAGTTCCTGGTCAGGGGCGGAGAACATTCAGTACTTC

V gene: TRBV30
CDR3 length: 15
D gene: NA
clone size: NA
J gene: TRBJ1-3
CDR3 protein: CACRGGLYSGNTIYF
CDR3 DNA: TGTGCCTGTCGAGGGGGATTGTACTCTGGAAACACCATATATTTT

V gene: TRBV9
CDR3 length: 16
D gene: TRBD1
clone size: few
J gene: TRBJ1-2
CDR3 protein: CASSYSGTGVNYGYTF
CDR3 DNA: TGTGCCAGCAGCTACTCCGGGACAGGGGTTAACTATGGCTACACCTTC

V gene: TRBV2
CDR3 length: 14
D gene: NA
clone size: few
J gene: TRBJ1-4
CDR3 protein: CASSVGNREEKLFF
CDR3 DNA: TGTGCCAGCAGTGTGGGGAACAGGGAGGAAAAACTGTTTTTT

V gene: TRBV14
CDR3 length: 16
D gene: NA
clone size: NA
J gene: TRBJ2-5
CDR3 protein: CASSGSRGDVEETQYF
CDR3 DNA: TGTGCCAGCAGCGGCAGCAGGGGGGACGTAGAAGAGACCCAGTACTTC

V gene: TRBV6-6
CDR3 length: 12
D gene: NA
clone size: NA
J gene: TRBJ1-5
CDR3 protein: CASREREQPQHF
CDR3 DNA: TGTGCCAGCAGGGAGAGGGAGCAGCCCCAGCATTTT

V gene: TRBV13
CDR3 length: 16
D gene: TRBD2
clone size: NA
J gene: TRBJ2-1
CDR3 protein: CASSPASGVPLGEQFF
CDR3 DNA: TGTGCCAGCAGCCCAGCTAGCGGGGTCCCCTTGGGTGAGCAGTTCTTC

V gene: TRBV4-2
CDR3 length: 15
D gene: TRBD1
clone size: NA
J gene: TRBJ1-2
CDR3 protein: CASSQAPDRIYGYTF
CDR3 DNA: TGTGCCAGCAGCCAAGCCCCGGACAGGATCTATGGCTACACCTTC

V gene: TRBV18
CDR3 length: 14
D gene: TRBD1
clone size: NA
J gene: TRBJ1-5
CDR3 protein: CASSQGAGNQPQHF
CDR3 DNA: TGTGCCAGCTCACAGGGGGCGGGCAATCAGCCCCAGCATTTT